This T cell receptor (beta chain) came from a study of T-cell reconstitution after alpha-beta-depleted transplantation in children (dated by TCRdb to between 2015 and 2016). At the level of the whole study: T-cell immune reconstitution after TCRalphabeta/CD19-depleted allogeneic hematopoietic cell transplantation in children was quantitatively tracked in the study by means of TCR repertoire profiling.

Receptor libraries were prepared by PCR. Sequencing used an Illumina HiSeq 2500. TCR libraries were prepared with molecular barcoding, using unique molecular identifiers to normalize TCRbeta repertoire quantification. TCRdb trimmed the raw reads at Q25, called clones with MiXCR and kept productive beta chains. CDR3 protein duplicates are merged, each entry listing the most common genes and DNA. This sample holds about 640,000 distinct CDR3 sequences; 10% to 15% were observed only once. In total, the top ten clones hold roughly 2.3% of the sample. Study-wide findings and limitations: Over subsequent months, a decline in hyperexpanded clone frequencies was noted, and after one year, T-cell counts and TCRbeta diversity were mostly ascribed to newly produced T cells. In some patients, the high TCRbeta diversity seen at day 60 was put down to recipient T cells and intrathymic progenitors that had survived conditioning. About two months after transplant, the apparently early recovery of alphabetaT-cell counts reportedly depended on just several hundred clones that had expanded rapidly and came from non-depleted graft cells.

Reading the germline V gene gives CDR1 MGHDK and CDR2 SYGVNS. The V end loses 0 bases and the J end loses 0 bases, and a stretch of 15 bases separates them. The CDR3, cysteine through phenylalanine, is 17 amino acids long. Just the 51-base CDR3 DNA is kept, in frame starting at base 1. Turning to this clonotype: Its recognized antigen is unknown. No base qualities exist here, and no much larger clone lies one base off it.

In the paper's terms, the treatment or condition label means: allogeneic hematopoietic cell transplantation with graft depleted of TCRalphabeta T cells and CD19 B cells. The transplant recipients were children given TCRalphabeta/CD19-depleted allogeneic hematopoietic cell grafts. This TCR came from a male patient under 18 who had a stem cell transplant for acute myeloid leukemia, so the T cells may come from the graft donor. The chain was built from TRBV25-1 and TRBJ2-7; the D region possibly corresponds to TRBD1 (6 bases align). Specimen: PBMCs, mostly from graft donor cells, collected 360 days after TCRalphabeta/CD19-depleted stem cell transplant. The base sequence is TGTGCCAGCAGTGAATATATAGGCAGGGGCGTCTCCTACGAGCAGTACTTC. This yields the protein CASSEYIGRGVSYEQYF.